The clone carrying this T cell receptor (beta chain) was recorded many times. TCRdb analysed the 5' RACE reads with MiXCR anew, one entry per CDR3 protein. The sample contains tens of thousands of distinct CDR3 sequences, approximately 5.7% of which appear only once. The data were obtained in a study of early T cells in non-severe SARS-CoV-2 infection. For the study at large: The study sequenced bulk RNA from unsorted whole blood, with chains unpaired.

Germline V gene sequence: CDR1 SGHTA, CDR2 FQGNSA. The ends were cut back, 5 bases at V and 5 bases at J, with 13 bases in the middle. This CDR3 has 13 amino acids. The source is an adult who was a healthcare worker with PCR-confirmed SARS-CoV-2 infection or an uninfected control (not recorded which). V is TRBV7-2 and J is TRBJ2-7, with D possibly being TRBD2 (6 bases). This specimen consisted of whole blood, obtained at baseline. CDR3 in amino acids: CASSGGMVHEQYF. In DNA form, the CDR3 reads TGTGCCAGCAGCGGGGGGATGGTTCACGAGCAGTACTTC.